This record looks at one T cell receptor beta chain sequence and its context. The assay was immunoSEQ multiplex PCR, and TCRdb's table has in-frame clones only and misses some. The profile shows some 45,000 clones, roughly 95% of them singletons. These data originate in a study of graft-versus-host responses after intestinal transplantation. Germline CDR1 and CDR2: SGHTA and FQGNSA. The V and J ends lost 5 bases and 0 bases respectively, with 4 bases between them. The length of the CDR3 is 13 residues. The V gene is TRBV7-2, the J gene TRBJ2-2; no clear D gene. The receptor's source is a human patient who received an intestinal transplant, so some T cells may come from the graft donor. Sample: PBMCs, taken about 11 months after intestinal transplant. This CDR3 is CASSLPNTGELFF. The CDR3 DNA sequence: TGTGCCAGCAGCCTCCCGAACACCGGGGAGCTGTTTTTT. Complete variable domain (other parts from reference TRBV7-2 and TRBJ2-2): GAGVSQSPSNKVTEKGKDVELRCDPISGHTALYWYRQSLGQGLEFLIYFQGNSAPDKSGLPSDRFSAERTGGSVSTLTIQRTQQEDSAVYLCASSLPNTGELFFGEGSRLTVL.